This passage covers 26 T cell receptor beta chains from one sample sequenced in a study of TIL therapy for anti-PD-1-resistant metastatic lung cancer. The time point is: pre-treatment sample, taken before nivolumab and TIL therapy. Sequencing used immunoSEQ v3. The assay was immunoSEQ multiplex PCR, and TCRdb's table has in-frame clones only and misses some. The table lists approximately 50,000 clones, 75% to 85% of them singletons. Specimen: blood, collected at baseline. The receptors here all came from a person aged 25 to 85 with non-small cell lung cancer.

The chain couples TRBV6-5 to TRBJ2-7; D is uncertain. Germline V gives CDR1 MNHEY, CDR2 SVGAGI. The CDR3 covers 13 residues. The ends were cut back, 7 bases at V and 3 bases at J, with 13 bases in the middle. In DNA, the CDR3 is TGTGCCAGCAAGTTAGGGCCGTACTACGAGCAGTACTTC. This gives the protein CASKLGPYYEQYF.

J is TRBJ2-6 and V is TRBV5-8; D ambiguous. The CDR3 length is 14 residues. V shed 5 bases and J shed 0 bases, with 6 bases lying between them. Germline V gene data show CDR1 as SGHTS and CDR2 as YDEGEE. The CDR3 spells CASRWGSGANVLTF. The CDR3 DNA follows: TGTGCCAGCAGATGGGGCTCTGGGGCCAACGTCCTGACTTTC.

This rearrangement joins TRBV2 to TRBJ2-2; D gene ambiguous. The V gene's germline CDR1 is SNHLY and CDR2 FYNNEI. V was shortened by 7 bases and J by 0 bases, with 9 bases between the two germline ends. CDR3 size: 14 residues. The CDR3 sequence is CASKGRSNTGELFF. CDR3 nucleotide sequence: TGTGCCAGCAAAGGCCGATCGAACACCGGGGAGCTGTTTTTT.

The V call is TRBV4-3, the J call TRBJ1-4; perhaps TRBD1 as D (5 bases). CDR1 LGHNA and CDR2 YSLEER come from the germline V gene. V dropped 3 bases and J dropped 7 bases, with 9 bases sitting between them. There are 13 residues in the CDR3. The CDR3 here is CASSQPGGEKLFF. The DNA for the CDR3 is TGCGCCAGCAGCCAGCCGGGGGGTGAAAAACTGTTTTTT.

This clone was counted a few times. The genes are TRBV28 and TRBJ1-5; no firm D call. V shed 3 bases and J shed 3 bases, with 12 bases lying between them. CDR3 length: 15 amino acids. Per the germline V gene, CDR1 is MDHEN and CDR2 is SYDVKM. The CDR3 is CASSFLTGSNQPQHF. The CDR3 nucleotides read TGTGCCAGCAGTTTCCTGACGGGCTCCAATCAGCCCCAGCATTTT.

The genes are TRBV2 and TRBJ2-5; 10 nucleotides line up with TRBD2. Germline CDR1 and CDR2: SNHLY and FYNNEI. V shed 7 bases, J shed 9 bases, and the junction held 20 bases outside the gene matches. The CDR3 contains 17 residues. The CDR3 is CASTSGTSALNPYAQYF. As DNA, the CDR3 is TGTGCCAGCACCTCCGGGACTAGCGCCCTCAACCCGTACGCCCAGTACTTC.

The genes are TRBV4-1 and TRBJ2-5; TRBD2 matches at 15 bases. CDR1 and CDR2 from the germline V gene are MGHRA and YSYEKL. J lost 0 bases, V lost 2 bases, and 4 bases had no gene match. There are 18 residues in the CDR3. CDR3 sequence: CASSQSGLAGGYQETQYF. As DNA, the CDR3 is TGCGCCAGCAGCCAATCCGGACTAGCGGGAGGGTACCAAGAGACCCAGTACTTC.

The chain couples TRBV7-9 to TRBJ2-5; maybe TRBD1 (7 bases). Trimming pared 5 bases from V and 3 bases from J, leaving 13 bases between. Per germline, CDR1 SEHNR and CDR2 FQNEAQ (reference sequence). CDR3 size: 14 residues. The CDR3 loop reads CASSAGQHEETQYF. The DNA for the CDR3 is TGTGCCAGCAGCGCGGGACAGCATGAAGAGACCCAGTACTTC.

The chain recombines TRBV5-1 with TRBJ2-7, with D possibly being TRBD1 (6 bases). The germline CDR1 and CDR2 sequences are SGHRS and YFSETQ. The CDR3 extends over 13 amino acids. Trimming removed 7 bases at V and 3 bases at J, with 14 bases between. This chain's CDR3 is CASRRDTGYEQYF. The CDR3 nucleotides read TGCGCCAGCCGCCGGGACACAGGCTACGAGCAGTACTTC.

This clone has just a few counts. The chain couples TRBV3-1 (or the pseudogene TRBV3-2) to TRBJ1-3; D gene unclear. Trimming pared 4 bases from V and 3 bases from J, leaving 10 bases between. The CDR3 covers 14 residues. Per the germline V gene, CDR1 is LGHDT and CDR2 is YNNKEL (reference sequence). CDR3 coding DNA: TGTGCCAGCAGCCTAGGAACGAGTGGAAACACCATATATTTT. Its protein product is CASSLGTSGNTIYF.

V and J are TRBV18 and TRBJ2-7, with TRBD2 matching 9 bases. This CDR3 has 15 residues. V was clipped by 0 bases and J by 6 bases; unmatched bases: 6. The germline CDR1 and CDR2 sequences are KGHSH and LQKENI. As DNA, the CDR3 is TGTGCCAGCTCACCACCGTCTAGCGGGACGGGCGAGCAGTACTTC. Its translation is CASSPPSSGTGEQYF.

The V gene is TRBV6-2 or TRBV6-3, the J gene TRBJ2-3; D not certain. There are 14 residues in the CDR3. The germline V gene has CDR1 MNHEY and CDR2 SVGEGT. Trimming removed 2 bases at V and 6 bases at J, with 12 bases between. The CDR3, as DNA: TGTGCCAGCAGTTACGAAGCGCTTTGGGATACGCAGTATTTT. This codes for CASSYEALWDTQYF.

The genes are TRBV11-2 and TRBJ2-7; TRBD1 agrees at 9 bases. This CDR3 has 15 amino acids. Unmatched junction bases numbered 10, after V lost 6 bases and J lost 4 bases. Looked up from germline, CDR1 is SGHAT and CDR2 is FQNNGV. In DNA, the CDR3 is TGTGCCAGCAGACTAACGGACAGGGGATCGTACGAGCAGTACTTC. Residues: CASRLTDRGSYEQYF.

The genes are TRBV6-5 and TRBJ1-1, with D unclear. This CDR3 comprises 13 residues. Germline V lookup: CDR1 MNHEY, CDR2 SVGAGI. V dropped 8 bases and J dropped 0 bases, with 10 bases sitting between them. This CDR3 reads CASYRILNTEAFF. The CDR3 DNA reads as TGTGCCAGCTACCGGATATTGAACACTGAAGCTTTCTTT.

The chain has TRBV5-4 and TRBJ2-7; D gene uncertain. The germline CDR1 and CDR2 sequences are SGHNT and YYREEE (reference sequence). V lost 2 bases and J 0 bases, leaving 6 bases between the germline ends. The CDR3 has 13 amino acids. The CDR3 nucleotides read TGTGCCAGCAGCTTTTATAGCTCCTACGAGCAGTACTTC. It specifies CASSFYSSYEQYF.

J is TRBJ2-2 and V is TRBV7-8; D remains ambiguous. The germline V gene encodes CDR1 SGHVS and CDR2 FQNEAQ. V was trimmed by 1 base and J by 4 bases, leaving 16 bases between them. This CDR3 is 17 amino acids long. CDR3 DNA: TGTGCCAGCAGCTTAGTAGGATTAGCCCACCGCACCGGGGAGCTGTTTTTT. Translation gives CASSLVGLAHRTGELFF.

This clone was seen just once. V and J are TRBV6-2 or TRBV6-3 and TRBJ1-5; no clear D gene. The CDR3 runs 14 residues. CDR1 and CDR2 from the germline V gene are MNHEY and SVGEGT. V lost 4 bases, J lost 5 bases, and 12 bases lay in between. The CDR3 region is CASSSILDYQPQHF. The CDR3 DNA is TGTGCCAGCAGTTCCATATTGGACTATCAGCCCCAGCATTTT.

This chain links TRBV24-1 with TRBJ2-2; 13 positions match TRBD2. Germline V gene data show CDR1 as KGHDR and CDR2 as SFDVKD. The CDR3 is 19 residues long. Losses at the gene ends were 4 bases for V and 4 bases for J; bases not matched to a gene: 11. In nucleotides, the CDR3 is TGTGCCACCAGTGACCAAAGTCTACTAGCGGGAGGGTTCACCGGGGAGCTGTTTTTT. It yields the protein CATSDQSLLAGGFTGELFF.

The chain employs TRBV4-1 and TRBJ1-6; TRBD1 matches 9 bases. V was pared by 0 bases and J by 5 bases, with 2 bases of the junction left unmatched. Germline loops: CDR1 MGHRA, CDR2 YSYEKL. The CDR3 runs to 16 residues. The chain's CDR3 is CASSQEGTGNNSPLHF. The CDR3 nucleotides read TGCGCCAGCAGCCAAGAAGGGACAGGGAATAATTCACCCCTCCACTTT.

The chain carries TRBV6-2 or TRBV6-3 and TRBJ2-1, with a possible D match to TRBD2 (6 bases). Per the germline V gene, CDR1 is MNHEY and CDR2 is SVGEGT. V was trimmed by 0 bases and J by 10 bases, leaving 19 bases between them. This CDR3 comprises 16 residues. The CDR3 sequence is CASSYSRVRLAPEQFF. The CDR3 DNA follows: TGTGCCAGCAGTTACTCGAGGGTTCGCCTAGCGCCGGAGCAGTTCTTC.

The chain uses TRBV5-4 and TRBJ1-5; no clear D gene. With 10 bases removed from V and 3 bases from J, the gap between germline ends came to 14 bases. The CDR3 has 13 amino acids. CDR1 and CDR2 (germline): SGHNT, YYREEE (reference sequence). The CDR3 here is CAVPSRDNQPQHF. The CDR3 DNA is TGTGCCGTCCCTTCTCGGGACAATCAGCCCCAGCATTTT.

The CDR3 coding sequence is TGTGCCAGCAGCTTGGATCTCACTGAAGCTTTCTTT. It is translated as CASSLDLTEAFF. The rearrangement uses TRBV7-2 and TRBJ1-1; D unclear. The CDR3 has 12 residues. Per germline, CDR1 SGHTA and CDR2 FQGNSA. Deletions cut 3 bases from V and 4 bases from J, with 6 bases between.

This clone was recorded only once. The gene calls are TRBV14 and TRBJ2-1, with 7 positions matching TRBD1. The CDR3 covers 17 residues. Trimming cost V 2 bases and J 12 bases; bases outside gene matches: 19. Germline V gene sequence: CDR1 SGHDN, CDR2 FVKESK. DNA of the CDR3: TGTGCCAGCAGCCAAACCCTGGGCAGGGATCAGGGGGTCGGGCAGTTCTTC. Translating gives CASSQTLGRDQGVGQFF.

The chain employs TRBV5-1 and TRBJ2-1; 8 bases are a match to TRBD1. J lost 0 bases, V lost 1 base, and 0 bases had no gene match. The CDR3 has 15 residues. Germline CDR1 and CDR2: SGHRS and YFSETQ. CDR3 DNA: TGCGCCAGCAGCTTGACAGGGGGCTCCTACAATGAGCAGTTCTTC. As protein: CASSLTGGSYNEQFF. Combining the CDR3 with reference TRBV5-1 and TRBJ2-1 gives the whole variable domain KAGVTQTPRYLIKTRGQQVTLSCSPISGHRSVSWYQQTPGQGLQFLFEYFSETQRNKGNFPGRFSGRQFSNSRSEMNVSTLELGDSALYLCASSLTGGSYNEQFFGPGTRLTVL.

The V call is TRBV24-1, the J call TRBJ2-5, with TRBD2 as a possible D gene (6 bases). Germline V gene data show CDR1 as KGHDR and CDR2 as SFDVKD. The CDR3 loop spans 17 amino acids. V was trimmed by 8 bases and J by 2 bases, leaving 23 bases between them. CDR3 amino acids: CATTQGGWGESQETQYF. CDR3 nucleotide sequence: TGTGCCACCACCCAGGGTGGGTGGGGGGAATCACAAGAGACCCAGTACTTC.

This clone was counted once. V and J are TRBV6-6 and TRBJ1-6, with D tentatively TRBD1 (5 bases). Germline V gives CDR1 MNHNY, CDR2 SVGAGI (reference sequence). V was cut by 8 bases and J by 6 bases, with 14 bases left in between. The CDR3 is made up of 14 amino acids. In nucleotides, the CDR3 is TGTGCCAGCTCCCCCCCCGGGGCTAATTCACCCCTCCACTTT. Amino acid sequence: CASSPPGANSPLHF.